The 18 T cell receptor beta chains below were found in one sample sequenced in a study of shared T cell receptors in the human thymus. The data were produced by immunoSEQ multiplex PCR, yet TCRdb's version contains in-frame clones alone and is incomplete. The sample consists of roughly 550,000 clones, about 84% of them appearing once. The same specimen was also included in a second study, on human thymus T cells.

The sample was thymocytes. The source is a boy under two years old with a congenital heart defect.

This clone was detected only a few times. This rearrangement joins TRBV19 to TRBJ1-3, with 7 bases lining up with TRBD1. With V trimmed by 10 bases and J by 4 bases, 4 bases remained unmatched. CDR3 length: 12 amino acids. Germline V gives CDR1 LNHDA, CDR2 SQIVND (reference sequence). DNA of the CDR3: TGTGCCACTCCGGGACAGGGAAACACCATATATTTT. Residues: CATPGQGNTIYF.

CDR3 DNA sequence: TGCGCCAGCAGCTTTCCCTTCGCTCTAGCGGGAGGAAGCAATGAGCAGTTCTTC. Its protein product is CASSFPFALAGGSNEQFF. The J gene is TRBJ2-1, the V gene TRBV5-1, with 11 bases aligning to TRBD2. There are 18 residues in the CDR3. The J segment lost 6 bases and the V segment lost 2 bases, leaving 13 bases of the junction unmatched. Germline V CDR1 and CDR2: SGHRS, YFSETQ.

The V gene is TRBV5-1, the J gene TRBJ2-3, with D perhaps matching TRBD2 (5 bases). Trimming pared 0 bases from V and 0 bases from J, leaving 8 bases between. Germline CDR1 and CDR2: SGHRS and YFSETQ. This CDR3 is built from 15 residues. The CDR3 DNA reads as TGCGCCAGCAGCTTGGGGCAGCGGAGCACAGATACGCAGTATTTT. Its protein product is CASSLGQRSTDTQYF.

In this sample, this clone turned up once. The chain couples TRBV6-4 to TRBJ1-2; 10 bases line up with TRBD1. The CDR3 extends over 14 amino acids. The germline gives CDR1 MRHNA, CDR2 SNTAGT. V was pared by 6 bases and J by 4 bases, with 5 bases of the junction left unmatched. This CDR3 reads CASSGTGAPYGYTF. As DNA, the CDR3 is TGTGCCAGCAGCGGGACAGGGGCTCCCTATGGCTACACCTTC.

V is TRBV19 and J is TRBJ1-5; D gene unclear. Trimming stripped 3 bases from V and 0 bases from J, with 9 bases between. The CDR3 extends over 15 amino acids. Looked up from germline, CDR1 is LNHDA and CDR2 is SQIVND (reference sequence). The CDR3 DNA reads as TGTGCCAGTAGTATCCGGCAGGTTAGCAATCAGCCCCAGCATTTT. Its protein product is CASSIRQVSNQPQHF. Complete variable domain (other parts from reference TRBV19 and TRBJ1-5): DGGITQSPKYLFRKEGQNVTLSCEQNLNHDAMYWYRQDPGQGLRLIYYSQIVNDFQKGDIAEGYSVSREKKESFPLTVTSAQKNPTAFYLCASSIRQVSNQPQHFGDGTRLSIL.

J is TRBJ2-1 and V is TRBV7-9, with 10 bases fitting TRBD1. The germline V gene encodes CDR1 SEHNR and CDR2 FQNEAQ (reference sequence). V was clipped by 8 bases and J by 8 bases; unmatched bases: 15. CDR3 length equals 16 residues. This CDR3 reads CASDGRGQGMGHEQFF. Written as DNA, the CDR3 is TGTGCCAGCGACGGTCGGGGACAGGGGATGGGGCATGAGCAGTTCTTC.

V and J are TRBV15 and TRBJ2-2, with D possibly matching TRBD2 (7 bases). From germline, CDR1 is LNHNV and CDR2 YYDKDF (reference sequence). The CDR3 runs 16 residues. Trimming stripped 5 bases from V and 4 bases from J, with 17 bases between. The DNA of the CDR3 is TGTGCCACCAGCTCCCGGAGGGGGGGAGTCACCGGGGAGCTGTTTTTT. Translation gives CATSSRRGGVTGELFF.

The V call is TRBV27, the J call TRBJ2-1, with 9 bases fitting TRBD2. Trimming removed 0 bases from V and 2 bases from J; junction bases left unmatched: 2. There are 16 residues in the CDR3. CDR1 and CDR2 (germline): MNHEY, SMNVEV (reference sequence). Here the CDR3 DNA reads TGTGCCAGCAGTTTATCCCCTAGCGGGACCTACAATGAGCAGTTCTTC. Translating gives CASSLSPSGTYNEQFF.

The chain carries TRBV2 and TRBJ2-2; 9 bases fit TRBD1. The germline CDR1 and CDR2 sequences are SNHLY and FYNNEI. The CDR3 runs to 16 residues. J lost 6 bases, V lost 5 bases, and 10 bases had no gene match. The CDR3 DNA follows: TGTGCCAGCAGTACAGGACAGGGGAAGAATGCCGGGGAGCTGTTTTTT. It translates to CASSTGQGKNAGELFF. The full variable domain, its missing parts supplied by reference TRBV2 and TRBJ2-2, is EPEVTQTPSHQVTQMGQEVILRCVPISNHLYFYWYRQILGQKVEFLVSFYNNEISEKSEIFDDQFSVERPDGSNFTLKIRSTKLEDSAMYFCASSTGQGKNAGELFFGEGSRLTVL.

This clone was picked up a small number of times. The DNA for the CDR3 is TGTGCCAGCAGCTTAGAACGGTGCCAATACAATGAGCAGTTCTTC. It translates to CASSLERCQYNEQFF. The genes are TRBV11-3 and TRBJ2-1; unclear D gene. The V gene lost 0 bases and the J gene lost 4 bases, with 10 bases spanning the gap. This CDR3 has 15 amino acids. From germline, CDR1 is SGHNT and CDR2 YENEEA.

CDR3 DNA: TGCGCCAGCGGAGGACAGCGGGGCGCTGAAGCTTTCTTT. Translated: CASGGQRGAEAFF. This chain links TRBV10-2 with TRBJ1-1; the D gene is possibly TRBD1 (6 bases). The CDR3 totals 13 residues. CDR1 and CDR2 (germline): WSHSY, SAAADI. V was trimmed by 8 bases and J by 6 bases, leaving 16 bases between them.

The rearrangement uses TRBV25-1 and TRBJ1-4; 7 bases fit TRBD1. This CDR3 comprises 14 residues. From germline, CDR1 is MGHDK and CDR2 SYGVNS. J gave up 3 bases and V 6 bases, and 4 bases lay outside the gene matches. In DNA form, the CDR3 reads TGTGCCAGCAGCGACAGGGCCCCTAATGAAAAACTGTTTTTT. Translated: CASSDRAPNEKLFF.

This chain links TRBV6-1 with TRBJ2-7; 7 bases are shared with TRBD2. The CDR3 extends over 16 amino acids. V shed 1 base, J shed 7 bases, and the junction held 13 bases outside the gene matches. Germline CDR1 MNHNS, CDR2 SASEGT. CDR3 sequence reads: CASSEEVGGGLKEQYF. The DNA for the CDR3 is TGTGCCAGCAGTGAAGAAGTGGGGGGAGGGCTGAAGGAGCAGTACTTC.

The chain joins TRBV10-2 to TRBJ2-1, with D possibly TRBD1 on 5 matching bases. This CDR3 comprises 16 residues. Germline values: CDR1 WSHSY, CDR2 SAAADI. V was trimmed by 3 bases and J by 4 bases, leaving 16 bases between them. For the CDR3, the DNA is TGCGCCAGCAGTGACTCGAAGGGAAGGGGTTACAATGAGCAGTTCTTC. Its translation: CASSDSKGRGYNEQFF.

This chain joins TRBV18 and TRBJ1-2; no clear D gene. Trimming pared 2 bases from V and 0 bases from J, leaving 4 bases between. This CDR3 comprises 13 residues. Germline loops: CDR1 KGHSH, CDR2 LQKENI. CDR3: CASSPSANYGYTF. CDR3 nucleotide sequence: TGTGCCAGCTCACCAAGCGCTAACTATGGCTACACCTTC.

This chain links TRBV9 with TRBJ1-4; TRBD1 agrees at 8 bases. The CDR3 covers 15 residues. The germline gives CDR1 SGDLS, CDR2 YYNGEE. V trimming: 3 bases; J trimming: 8 bases; junction bases outside the gene matches: 9. CDR3 residues: CASSDHGQGAEKLFF. The CDR3 nucleotides are TGTGCCAGCAGCGACCATGGACAGGGCGCAGAAAAACTGTTTTTT.

J is TRBJ1-2 and V is TRBV10-3; tentatively, D is TRBD1 (5 bases). In germline, CDR1 is ENHRY, CDR2 SYGVKD. V was clipped by 8 bases and J by 1 base, with 26 bases between them. This CDR3 spans 18 amino acids. CDR3 DNA: TGTGCCATCTGCCAGAACCATGGGGCAGGGTCTATTAACTATGGCTACACCTTC. Amino acids: CAICQNHGAGSINYGYTF.

The chain uses TRBV30 and TRBJ2-2; 7 nucleotides match TRBD2. The junction had 9 bases not matched to a gene; V was cut back by 6 bases and J by 5 bases. From germline, CDR1 is GTSNPN and CDR2 SVGIG (reference sequence). The CDR3 contains 14 residues. The CDR3, as DNA: TGTGCCTGTCCGGGACTAAGAAATACCGGGGAGCTGTTTTTT. Its protein product is CACPGLRNTGELFF.